The sequence of this T cell receptor beta chain was determined in a study of blood T cell repertoires in COVID-19. Study-wide context: Some COVID-19 samples were acute and others convalescent; all came from the United States, Italy and Spain. PBMCs, B-cell-depleted T cells, or T cells were the source of the cDNA or gDNA that made up the material.

Germline CDR1 and CDR2: SNHLY and FYNNEI. The CDR3 consists of 14 residues. J gave up 5 bases and V 7 bases, and 3 bases lay outside the gene matches. Measured with immunoSEQ multiplex PCR; TCRdb has only the in-frame clones, and not every one. The sample yields about 150,000 clones, around 75% seen once. Sample: peripheral blood. This chain connects TRBV2 to TRBJ1-5; 12 bases match TRBD1. This clonotype was sampled from a woman of 80 years or more with acute or convalescent COVID-19. CDR3 in DNA: TGTGCCAGCACCGGGACAGGGGGCGATCAGCCCCAGCATTTT. It is translated as CASTGTGGDQPQHF.